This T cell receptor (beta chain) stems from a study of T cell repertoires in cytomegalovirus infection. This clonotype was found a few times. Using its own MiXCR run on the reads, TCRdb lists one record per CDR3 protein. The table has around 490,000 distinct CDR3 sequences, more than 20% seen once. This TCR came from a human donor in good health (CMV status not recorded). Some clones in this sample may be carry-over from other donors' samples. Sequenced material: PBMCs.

The CDR3 DNA reads TGTGCCAGCAGCGGATCTAGCAATCAGCCCCAGCATTTT. This sequence encodes CASSGSSNQPQHF. The V and J genes are TRBV6-5 and TRBJ1-5; D unclear. V lost 6 bases, J lost 0 bases, and 6 bases lay in between. Germline V CDR1 and CDR2: MNHEY, SVGAGI. CDR3 length equals 13 residues.